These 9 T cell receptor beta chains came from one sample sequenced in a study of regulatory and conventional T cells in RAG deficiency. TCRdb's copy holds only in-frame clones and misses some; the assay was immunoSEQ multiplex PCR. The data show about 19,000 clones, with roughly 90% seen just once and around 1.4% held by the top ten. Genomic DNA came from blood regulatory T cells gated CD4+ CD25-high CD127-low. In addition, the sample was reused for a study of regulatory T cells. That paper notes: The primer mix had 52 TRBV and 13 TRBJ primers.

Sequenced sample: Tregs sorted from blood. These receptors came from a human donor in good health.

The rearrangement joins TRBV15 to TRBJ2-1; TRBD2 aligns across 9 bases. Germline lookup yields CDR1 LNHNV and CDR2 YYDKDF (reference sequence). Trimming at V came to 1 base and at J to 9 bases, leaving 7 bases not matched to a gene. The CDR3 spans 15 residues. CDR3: CATSRGVSGSTEQFF. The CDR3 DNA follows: TGTGCCACCAGCAGAGGGGTTAGCGGGAGCACTGAGCAGTTCTTC.

CDR3: CASEPGVGNSPLHF. Here the CDR3 DNA reads TGTGCCAGCGAACCCGGGGTAGGAAATTCACCCCTCCACTTT. This chain joins TRBV7-9 and TRBJ1-6, with no clear D. CDR1 is SEHNR and CDR2 is FQNEAQ in the germline V gene (reference sequence). This CDR3 is 14 amino acids long. Trimming shortened V by 8 bases and J by 7 bases, and 15 bases separated the two germline ends.

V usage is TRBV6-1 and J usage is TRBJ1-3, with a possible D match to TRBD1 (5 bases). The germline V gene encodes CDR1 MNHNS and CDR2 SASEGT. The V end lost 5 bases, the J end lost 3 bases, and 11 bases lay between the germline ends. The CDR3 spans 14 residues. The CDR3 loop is CASSRGAYGNTIYF. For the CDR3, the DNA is TGTGCCAGCAGTCGAGGGGCTTATGGAAACACCATATATTTT.

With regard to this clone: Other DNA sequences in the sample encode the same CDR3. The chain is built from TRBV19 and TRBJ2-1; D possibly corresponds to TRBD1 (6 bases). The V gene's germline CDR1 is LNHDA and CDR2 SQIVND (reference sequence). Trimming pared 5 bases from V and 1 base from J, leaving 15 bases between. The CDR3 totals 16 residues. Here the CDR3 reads CASSSRGGGSYNEQFF. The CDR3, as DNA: TGTGCCAGTAGTTCAAGAGGGGGTGGGTCCTACAATGAGCAGTTCTTC. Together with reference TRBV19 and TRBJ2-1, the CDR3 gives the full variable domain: DGGITQSPKYLFRKEGQNVTLSCEQNLNHDAMYWYRQDPGQGLRLIYYSQIVNDFQKGDIAEGYSVSREKKESFPLTVTSAQKNPTAFYLCASSSRGGGSYNEQFFGPGTRLTVL.

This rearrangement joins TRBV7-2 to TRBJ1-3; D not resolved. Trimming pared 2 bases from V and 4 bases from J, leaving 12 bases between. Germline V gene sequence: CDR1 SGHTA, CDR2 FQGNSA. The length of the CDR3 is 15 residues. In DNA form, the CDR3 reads TGTGCCAGCAGCTTAACGAGGGAATCGGGAAACACCATATATTTT. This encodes CASSLTRESGNTIYF. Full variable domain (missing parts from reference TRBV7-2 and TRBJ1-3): GAGVSQSPSNKVTEKGKDVELRCDPISGHTALYWYRQSLGQGLEFLIYFQGNSAPDKSGLPSDRFSAERTGGSVSTLTIQRTQQEDSAVYLCASSLTRESGNTIYFGEGSWLTVV.

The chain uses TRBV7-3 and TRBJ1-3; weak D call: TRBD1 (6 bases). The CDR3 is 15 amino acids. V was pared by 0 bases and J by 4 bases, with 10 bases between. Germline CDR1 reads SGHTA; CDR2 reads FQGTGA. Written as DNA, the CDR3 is TGTGCCAGCAGCTTAACGGCAGGGGCGGGAAACACCATATATTTT. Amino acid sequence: CASSLTAGAGNTIYF. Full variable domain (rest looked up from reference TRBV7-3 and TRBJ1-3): GAGVSQTPSNKVTEKGKYVELRCDPISGHTALYWYRQSLGQGPEFLIYFQGTGAADDSGLPNDRFFAVRPEGSVSTLKIQRTERGDSAVYLCASSLTAGAGNTIYFGEGSWLTVV.

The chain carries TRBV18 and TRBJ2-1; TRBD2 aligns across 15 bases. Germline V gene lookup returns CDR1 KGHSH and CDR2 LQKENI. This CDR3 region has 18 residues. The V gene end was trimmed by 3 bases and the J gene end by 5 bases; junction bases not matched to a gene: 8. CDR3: CASSPSGLAGGLNNEQFF. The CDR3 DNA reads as TGTGCCAGCTCACCGTCGGGACTAGCGGGGGGCCTCAACAATGAGCAGTTCTTC.

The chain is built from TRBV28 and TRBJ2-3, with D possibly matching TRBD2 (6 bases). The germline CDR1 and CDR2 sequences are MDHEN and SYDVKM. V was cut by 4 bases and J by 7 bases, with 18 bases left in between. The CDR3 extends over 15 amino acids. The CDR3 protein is CASSSTDTLANTQYF. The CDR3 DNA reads TGTGCCAGCAGTTCGACCGATACACTAGCTAATACGCAGTATTTT.

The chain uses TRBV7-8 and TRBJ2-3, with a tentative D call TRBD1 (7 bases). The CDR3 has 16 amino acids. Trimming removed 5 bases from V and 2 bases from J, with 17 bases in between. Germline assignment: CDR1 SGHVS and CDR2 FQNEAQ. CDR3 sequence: CASSRGRDRPTDTQYF. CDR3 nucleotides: TGTGCCAGCAGCAGGGGGCGGGACAGACCCACAGATACGCAGTATTTT.